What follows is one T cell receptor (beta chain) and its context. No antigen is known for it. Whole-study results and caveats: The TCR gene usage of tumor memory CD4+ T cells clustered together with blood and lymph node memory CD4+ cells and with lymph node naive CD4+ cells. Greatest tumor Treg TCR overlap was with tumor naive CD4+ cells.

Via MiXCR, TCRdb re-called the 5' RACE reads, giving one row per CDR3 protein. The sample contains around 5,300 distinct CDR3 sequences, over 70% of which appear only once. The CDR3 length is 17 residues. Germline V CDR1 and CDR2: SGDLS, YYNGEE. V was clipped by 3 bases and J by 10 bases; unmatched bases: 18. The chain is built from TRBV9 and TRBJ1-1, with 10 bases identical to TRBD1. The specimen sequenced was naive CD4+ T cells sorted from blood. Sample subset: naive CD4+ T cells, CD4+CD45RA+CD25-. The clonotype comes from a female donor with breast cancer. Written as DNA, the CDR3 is TGTGCCAGCAGCGCCTACCAACCCACGACAGGGGGCAATGGAGCTTTCTTT. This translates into CASSAYQPTTGGNGAFF.